This record covers a single T cell receptor beta chain. What it recognizes is unknown. Generated by immunoSEQ multiplex PCR, the TCRdb table keeps only in-frame clones and is missing some. This sample has roughly 86,000 clones, with 85% found just once. This sample is part of a study of T cell responses to AZD1222 COVID-19 vaccine. Study-level results: Only a handful of AZD1222 recipients tested seropositive at baseline. Receipt of two AZD1222 doses was followed by a rise in Spike-specific TCR breadth and depth.

The CDR3 has 15 amino acids. CDR1 and CDR2 from the germline V gene are MDHEN and SYDVKM. Trimming took off 5 bases at V and 4 bases at J, with 17 bases between the two ends. Material: peripheral blood, obtained 28 days after the second AZD1222 dose. The TCR sequence derives from an adult who received the AZD1222 COVID-19 vaccine. The V call is TRBV28, the J call TRBJ2-5; perhaps TRBD2 as D (6 bases). The CDR3 here is CASSPQQGGGETQYF. The CDR3 region has the DNA TGTGCCAGCAGTCCCCAGCAGGGAGGAGGAGAGACCCAGTACTTC.